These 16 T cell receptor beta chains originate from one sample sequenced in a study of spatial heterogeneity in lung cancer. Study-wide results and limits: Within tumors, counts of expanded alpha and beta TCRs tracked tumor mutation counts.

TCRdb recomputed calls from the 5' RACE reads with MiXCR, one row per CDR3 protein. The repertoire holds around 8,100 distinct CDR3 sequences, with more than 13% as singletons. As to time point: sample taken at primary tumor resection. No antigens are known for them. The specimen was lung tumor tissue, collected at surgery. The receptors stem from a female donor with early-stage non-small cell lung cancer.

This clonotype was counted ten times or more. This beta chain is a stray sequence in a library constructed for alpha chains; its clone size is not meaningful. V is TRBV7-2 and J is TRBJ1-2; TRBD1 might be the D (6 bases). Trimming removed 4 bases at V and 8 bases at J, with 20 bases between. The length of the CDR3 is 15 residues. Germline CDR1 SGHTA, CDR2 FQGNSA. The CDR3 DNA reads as TGTGCCAGCAGCTCCGCACAGGGAAGGACGGGAGGCTACACCTTC. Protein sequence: CASSSAQGRTGGYTF.

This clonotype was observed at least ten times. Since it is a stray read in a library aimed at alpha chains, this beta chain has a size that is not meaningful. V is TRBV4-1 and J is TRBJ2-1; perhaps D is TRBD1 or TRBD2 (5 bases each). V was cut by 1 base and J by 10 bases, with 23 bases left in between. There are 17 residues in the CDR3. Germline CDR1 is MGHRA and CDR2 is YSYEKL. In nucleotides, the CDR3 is TGCGCCAGCAGCCAAGGTGCCGGACTTCTTTGGGGCAAGGAGCAGTTCTTC. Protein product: CASSQGAGLLWGKEQFF.

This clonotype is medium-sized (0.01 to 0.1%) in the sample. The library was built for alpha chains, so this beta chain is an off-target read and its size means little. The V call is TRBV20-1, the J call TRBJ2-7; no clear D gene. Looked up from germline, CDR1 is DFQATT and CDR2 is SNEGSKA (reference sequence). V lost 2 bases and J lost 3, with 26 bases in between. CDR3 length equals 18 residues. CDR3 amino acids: CSARYHAVDTPYNYEQYF. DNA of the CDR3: TGCAGTGCTAGATACCACGCGGTCGACACCCCATACAACTACGAGCAGTACTTC.

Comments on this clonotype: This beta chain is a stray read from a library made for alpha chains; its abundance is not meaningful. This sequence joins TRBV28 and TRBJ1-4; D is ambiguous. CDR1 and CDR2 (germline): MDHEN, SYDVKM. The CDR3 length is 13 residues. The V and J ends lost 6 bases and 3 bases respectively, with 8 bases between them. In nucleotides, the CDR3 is TGTGCCAGCAGAGGTGATGCTAATGAAAAACTGTTTTTT. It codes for CASRGDANEKLFF.

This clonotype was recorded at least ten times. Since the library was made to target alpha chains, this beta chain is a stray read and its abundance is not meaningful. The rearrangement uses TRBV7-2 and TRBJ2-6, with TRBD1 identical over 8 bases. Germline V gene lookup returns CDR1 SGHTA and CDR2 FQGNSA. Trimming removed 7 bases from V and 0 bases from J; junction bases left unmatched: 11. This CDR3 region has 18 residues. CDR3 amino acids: CASILLGTGSSGANVLTF. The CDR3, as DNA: TGTGCCAGCATCCTGCTGGGGACAGGTAGCTCTGGGGCCAACGTCCTGACTTTC.

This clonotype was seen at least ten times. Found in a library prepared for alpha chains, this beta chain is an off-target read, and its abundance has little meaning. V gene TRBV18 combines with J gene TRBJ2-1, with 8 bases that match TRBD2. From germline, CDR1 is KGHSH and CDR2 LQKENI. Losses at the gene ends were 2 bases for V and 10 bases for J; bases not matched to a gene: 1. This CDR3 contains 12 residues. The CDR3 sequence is CASSPIAGEQFF. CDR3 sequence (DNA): TGTGCCAGCTCACCAATAGCGGGGGAGCAGTTCTTC.

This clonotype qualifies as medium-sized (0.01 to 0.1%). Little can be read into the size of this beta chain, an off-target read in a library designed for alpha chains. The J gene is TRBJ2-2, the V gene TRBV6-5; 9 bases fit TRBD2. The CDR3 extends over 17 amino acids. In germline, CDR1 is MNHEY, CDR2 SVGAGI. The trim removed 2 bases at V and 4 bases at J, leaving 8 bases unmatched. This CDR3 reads CASSYARLAASTGELFF. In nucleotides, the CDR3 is TGTGCCAGCAGTTACGCTAGACTAGCGGCGAGCACCGGGGAGCTGTTTTTT.

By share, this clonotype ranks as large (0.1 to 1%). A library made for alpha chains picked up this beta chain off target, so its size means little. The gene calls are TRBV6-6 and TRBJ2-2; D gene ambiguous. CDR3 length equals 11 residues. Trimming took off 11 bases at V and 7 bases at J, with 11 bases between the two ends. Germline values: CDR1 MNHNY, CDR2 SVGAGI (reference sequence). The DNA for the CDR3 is TGTGCCTGCTTTGGCGACGGGGAGCTGTTTTTT. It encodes CACFGDGELFF.

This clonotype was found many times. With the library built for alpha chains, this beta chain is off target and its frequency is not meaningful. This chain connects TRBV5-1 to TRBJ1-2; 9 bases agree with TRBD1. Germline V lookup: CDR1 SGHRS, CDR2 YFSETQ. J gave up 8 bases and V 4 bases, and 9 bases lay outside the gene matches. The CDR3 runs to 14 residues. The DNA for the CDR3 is TGCGCCAGCAGCCCGGCGGGGACAGGGCGAGGCTACACCTTC. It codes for CASSPAGTGRGYTF.

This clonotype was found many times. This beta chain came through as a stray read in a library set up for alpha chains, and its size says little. The CDR3 DNA reads TGTGCCATCAAACTGACTTCTGGGGCCAACGTCCTGACTTTC. Its protein product is CAIKLTSGANVLTF. The J gene is TRBJ2-6, the V gene TRBV10-3; the D is unclear. V was trimmed by 7 bases and J by 1 base, leaving 8 bases between them. This CDR3 is built from 14 residues. Germline loops: CDR1 ENHRY, CDR2 SYGVKD.

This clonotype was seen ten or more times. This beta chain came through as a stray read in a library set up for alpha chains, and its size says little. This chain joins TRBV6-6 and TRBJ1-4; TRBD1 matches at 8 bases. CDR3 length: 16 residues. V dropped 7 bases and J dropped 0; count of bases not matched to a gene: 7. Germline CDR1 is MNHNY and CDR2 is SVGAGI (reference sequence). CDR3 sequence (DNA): TGTGCCAGCACCCGAGGACAGGGAACAACTAATGAAAAACTGTTTTTT. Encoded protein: CASTRGQGTTNEKLFF.

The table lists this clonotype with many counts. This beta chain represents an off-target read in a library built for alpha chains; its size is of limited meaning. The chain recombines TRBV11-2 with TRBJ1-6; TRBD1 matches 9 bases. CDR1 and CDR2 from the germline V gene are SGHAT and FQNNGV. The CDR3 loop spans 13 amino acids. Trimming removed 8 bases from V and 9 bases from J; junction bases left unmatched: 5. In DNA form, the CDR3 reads TGTGCCAGCTCGGGACAGGGCATTTCACCCCTCCACTTT. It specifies CASSGQGISPLHF.

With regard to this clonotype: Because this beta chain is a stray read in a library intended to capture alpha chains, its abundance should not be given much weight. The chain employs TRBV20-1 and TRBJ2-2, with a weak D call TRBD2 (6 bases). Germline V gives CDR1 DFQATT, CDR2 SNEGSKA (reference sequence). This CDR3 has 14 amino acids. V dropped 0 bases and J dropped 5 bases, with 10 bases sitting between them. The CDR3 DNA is TGCAGTGCTAGAGATCTAGCGAGTACCGGGGAGCTGTTTTTT. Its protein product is CSARDLASTGELFF.

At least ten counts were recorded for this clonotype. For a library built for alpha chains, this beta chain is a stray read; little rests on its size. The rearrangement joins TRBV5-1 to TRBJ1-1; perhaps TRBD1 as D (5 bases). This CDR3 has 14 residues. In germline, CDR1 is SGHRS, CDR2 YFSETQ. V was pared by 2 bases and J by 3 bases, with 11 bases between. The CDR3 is CASSLRGFDTEAFF. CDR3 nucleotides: TGCGCCAGCAGCTTAAGGGGATTTGACACTGAAGCTTTCTTT.

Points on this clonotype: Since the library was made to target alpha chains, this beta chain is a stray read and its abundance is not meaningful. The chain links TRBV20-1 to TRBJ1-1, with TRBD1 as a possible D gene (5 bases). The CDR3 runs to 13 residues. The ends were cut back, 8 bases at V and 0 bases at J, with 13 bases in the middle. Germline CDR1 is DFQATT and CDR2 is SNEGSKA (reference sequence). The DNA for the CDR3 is TGCAGTACCAACGGGGCCGTGAACACTGAAGCTTTCTTT. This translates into CSTNGAVNTEAFF.

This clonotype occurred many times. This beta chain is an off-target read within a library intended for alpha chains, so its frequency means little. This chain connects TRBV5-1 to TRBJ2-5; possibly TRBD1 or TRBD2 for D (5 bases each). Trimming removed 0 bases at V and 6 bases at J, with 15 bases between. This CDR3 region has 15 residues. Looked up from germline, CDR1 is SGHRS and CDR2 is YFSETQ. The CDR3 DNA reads TGCGCCAGCAGCTTGGGAGGGGTAGGTTCGAAGACCCAGTACTTC. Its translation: CASSLGGVGSKTQYF.